This entry lists 14 T cell receptor beta chains sequenced from one sample in a study of T-cell reconstitution after alpha-beta-depleted transplantation in children. Researchers prepared the TCRbeta library using unique molecular identifiers, the study reports. TCRdb analysed the PCR reads with MiXCR anew, one entry per CDR3 protein. This sample has around 380,000 distinct CDR3 sequences; roughly a tenth occur once, and the top ten carry roughly 6%. The sample in question was PBMCs from the stem cell graft donor, obtained from the stem cell graft. All receptors derive from a human donor who donated a stem cell graft to a child with acute myeloid leukemia.

The chain couples TRBV5-1 to TRBJ2-5, with D perhaps being TRBD1 or TRBD2 (6 bases each). The CDR3 has 15 amino acids. The V gene lost 4 bases and the J gene lost 5 bases, with 18 bases spanning the gap. Germline V gives CDR1 SGHRS, CDR2 YFSETQ. The CDR3 spells CASSDPSRGRETQYF. The CDR3 coding sequence is TGCGCCAGCAGCGACCCCTCAAGGGGGAGGGAGACCCAGTACTTC.

This chain uses TRBV4-2 with TRBJ2-6, with 10 bases that match TRBD1. The J segment lost 2 bases and the V segment lost 4 bases, leaving 2 bases of the junction unmatched. This CDR3 has 16 residues. Germline loops: CDR1 LGHNA, CDR2 YNFKEQ. The chain's CDR3 is CASSRGQGAGANVLTF. Written as DNA, the CDR3 is TGTGCCAGCAGCCGAGGACAGGGGGCTGGGGCCAACGTCCTGACTTTC.

This clonotype was found many times. This sequence joins TRBV5-5 and TRBJ2-1; D not certain. Trimming removed 4 bases at V and 8 bases at J, with 13 bases between. The CDR3 is 13 amino acids. Germline CDR1 SGHKS, CDR2 YYEKEE (reference sequence). CDR3 DNA: TGTGCCAGCAGCCGACTCTCTCGACATGAGCAGTTCTTC. Translated: CASSRLSRHEQFF.

CDR3 coding DNA: TGCAGTGCTACAAAGGGAGCGGGAGACGCAGATGAGCAGTTCTTC. Encoded protein: CSATKGAGDADEQFF. The chain combines TRBV20-1 with TRBJ2-1, with 8 bases fitting TRBD2. Trimming cost V 4 bases and J 8 bases; bases outside gene matches: 13. CDR1 is DFQATT and CDR2 is SNEGSKA in the germline V gene (reference sequence). The CDR3 covers 15 residues.

This rearrangement joins TRBV7-3 to TRBJ2-1, with D possibly TRBD1 on 9 matching bases. Trimming removed 4 bases at V and 1 base at J, with 32 bases between. Germline assignment: CDR1 SGHTA and CDR2 FQGTGA. The CDR3 consists of 22 residues. The CDR3 DNA is TGTGCCAGCAGCTACCGGGACAGGGTCAGCGGGAGCAGGCTGGGGTCCTACAATGAGCAGTTCTTC. Its protein product is CASSYRDRVSGSRLGSYNEQFF.

This clonotype came up a few times. The chain is built from TRBV20-1 and TRBJ2-1; TRBD2 might be the D (6 bases). Germline V lookup: CDR1 DFQATT, CDR2 SNEGSKA (reference sequence). V shed 0 bases and J shed 0 bases, with 12 bases lying between them. The CDR3 is made up of 16 amino acids. CDR3 amino acids: CSARDPGGNSYNEQFF. CDR3 bases: TGCAGTGCTAGAGATCCGGGCGGGAACTCCTACAATGAGCAGTTCTTC.

In its sample, this clonotype was seen a few times. The chain links TRBV5-1 to TRBJ2-5; D unclear. V was shortened by 0 bases and J by 3 bases, with 12 bases between the two germline ends. The CDR3 spans 15 residues. Germline CDR1 is SGHRS and CDR2 is YFSETQ. CDR3 sequence reads: CASSLAGQEKETQYF. CDR3 coding DNA: TGCGCCAGCAGCTTGGCTGGGCAGGAAAAAGAGACCCAGTACTTC.

This clonotype was seen a handful of times. This sequence joins TRBV10-3 and TRBJ1-4; no clear D gene. V lost 2 bases to trimming and J lost 7 bases, with 14 bases between them. Germline values: CDR1 ENHRY, CDR2 SYGVKD. This CDR3 region has 15 residues. The CDR3 region is CAISEGPGVFEKLFF. The CDR3 DNA reads TGTGCCATCAGTGAGGGTCCCGGAGTTTTTGAAAAACTGTTTTTT.

This clonotype was observed at least ten times. The chain employs TRBV5-1 and TRBJ2-5; TRBD1 matches 8 bases. There are 13 residues in the CDR3. Trimming cost V 4 bases and J 4 bases; bases outside gene matches: 3. Germline CDR1 is SGHRS and CDR2 is YFSETQ. Here the CDR3 reads CASSTGQGETQYF. The CDR3, as DNA: TGCGCCAGCAGCACCGGACAGGGAGAGACCCAGTACTTC.

This clonotype was counted many times. The DNA of the CDR3 is TGCAGCGAAACCATCGGACAGGGGGCGACTGAAGCTTTCTTT. Its protein product is CSETIGQGATEAFF. The chain uses TRBV29-1 and TRBJ1-1; 11 nucleotides line up with TRBD1. Germline assignment: CDR1 SQVTM and CDR2 ANQGSEA. V was pared by 7 bases and J by 5 bases, with 9 bases of the junction left unmatched. The CDR3 sequence is 14 residues long.

This clonotype was seen many times. The chain recombines TRBV5-6 with TRBJ2-7; D perhaps matches TRBD1 (7 bases). The V gene's germline CDR1 is SGHDT and CDR2 YYEEEE. Trimming took 4 bases from V and 6 from J, leaving 17 bases between them. The CDR3 extends over 14 amino acids. The CDR3: CASSRQGGSREQYV. In DNA, the CDR3 is TGTGCCAGCAGCCGTCAGGGGGGCAGTCGCGAGCAGTACGTC.

This clonotype was seen ten or more times. The chain employs TRBV5-1 and TRBJ2-5, with D possibly matching TRBD2 (5 bases). The CDR3 sequence is 11 residues long. V lost 7 bases to trimming and J lost 1 base, with 5 bases between them. CDR1 and CDR2 (germline): SGHRS, YFSETQ. The DNA of the CDR3 is TGCGCCAGCGGGAGCCAAGAGACCCAGTACTTC. It codes for CASGSQETQYF.

This clonotype was recorded a few times. V gene TRBV27 combines with J gene TRBJ1-6; D possibly corresponds to TRBD1 (5 bases). Trimming shortened V by 5 bases and J by 4 bases, and 12 bases separated the two germline ends. This CDR3 contains 15 residues. The germline V gene has CDR1 MNHEY and CDR2 SMNVEV (reference sequence). CDR3 in amino acids: CASSPPGRYNSPLHF. The CDR3 DNA reads TGTGCCAGCAGTCCCCCGGGACGATATAATTCACCCCTCCACTTT.

The CDR3 DNA sequence: TGTGCCAGCAGCTTACCCGGACAGCGGGAGACCCAGTACTTC. Protein product: CASSLPGQRETQYF. The chain links TRBV7-9 to TRBJ2-5; a weak D match, TRBD1 (6 bases). From germline, CDR1 is SEHNR and CDR2 FQNEAQ (reference sequence). The ends were cut back, 2 bases at V and 5 bases at J, with 12 bases in the middle. The CDR3 has 14 amino acids.